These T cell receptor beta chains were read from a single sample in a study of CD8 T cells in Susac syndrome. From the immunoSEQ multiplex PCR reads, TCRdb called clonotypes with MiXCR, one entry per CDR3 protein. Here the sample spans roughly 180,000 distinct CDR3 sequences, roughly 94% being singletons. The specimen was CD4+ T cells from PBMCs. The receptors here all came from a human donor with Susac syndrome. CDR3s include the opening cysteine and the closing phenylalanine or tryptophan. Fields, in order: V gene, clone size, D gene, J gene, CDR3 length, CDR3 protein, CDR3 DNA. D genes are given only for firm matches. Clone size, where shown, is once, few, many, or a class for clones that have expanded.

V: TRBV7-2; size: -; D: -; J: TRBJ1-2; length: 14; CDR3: CASSFNRDNYGYTF; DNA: TGTGCCAGCAGCTTCAACAGGGACAACTATGGCTACACCTTC
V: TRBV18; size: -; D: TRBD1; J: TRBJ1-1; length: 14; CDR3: CASSSGQGDTEAFF; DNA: TGTGCCAGCTCATCGGGACAGGGGGACACTGAAGCTTTCTTT
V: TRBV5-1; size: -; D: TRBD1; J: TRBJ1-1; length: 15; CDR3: CASSWGDRANTEAFF; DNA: TGCGCCAGCAGCTGGGGGGACAGGGCCAACACTGAAGCTTTCTTT
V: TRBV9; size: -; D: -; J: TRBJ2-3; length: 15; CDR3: CASSVLARGTDTQYF; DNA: TGTGCCAGCAGCGTACTAGCTCGAGGCACAGATACGCAGTATTTT
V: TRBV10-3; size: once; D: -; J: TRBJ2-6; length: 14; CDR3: CAIRQGAGANVLTF; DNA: TGTGCCATCAGACAGGGCGCTGGGGCCAACGTCCTGACTTTC
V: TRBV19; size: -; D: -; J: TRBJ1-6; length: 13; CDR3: CASSTGRHSPLHF; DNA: TGTGCCAGTAGTACAGGGCGTCATTCACCCCTCCACTTT
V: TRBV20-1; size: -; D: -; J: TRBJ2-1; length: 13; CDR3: CSAFYGTINEQFF; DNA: TGCAGTGCTTTTTACGGGACGATCAATGAGCAGTTCTTC
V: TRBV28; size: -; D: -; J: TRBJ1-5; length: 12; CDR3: CASSTGRQPQHF; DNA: TGTGCCAGCAGTACCGGGCGTCAGCCCCAGCATTTT
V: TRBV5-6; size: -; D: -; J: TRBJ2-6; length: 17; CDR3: CASSLGVGSSGANVLTF; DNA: TGTGCCAGCAGCTTGGGGGTGGGATCCTCTGGGGCCAACGTCCTGACTTTC
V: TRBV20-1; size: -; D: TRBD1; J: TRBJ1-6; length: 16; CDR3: CSALRQGITANSPLHF; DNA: TGCAGTGCTCTTCGACAGGGCATAACCGCCAATTCACCCCTCCACTTT
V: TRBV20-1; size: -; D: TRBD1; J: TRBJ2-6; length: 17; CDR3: CSAPDRPQLSGANVLTF; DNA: TGCAGTGCTCCGGACAGGCCTCAACTGTCTGGGGCCAACGTCCTGACTTTC
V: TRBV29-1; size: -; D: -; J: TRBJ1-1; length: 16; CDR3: CSVEDSKSRGNTEAFF; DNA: TGCAGCGTTGAAGATAGTAAGTCCCGCGGGAACACTGAAGCTTTCTTT
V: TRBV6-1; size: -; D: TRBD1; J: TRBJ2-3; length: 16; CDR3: CASRPRTGGGTDTQYF; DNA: TGTGCCAGCAGGCCGCGGACAGGGGGTGGCACAGATACGCAGTATTTT
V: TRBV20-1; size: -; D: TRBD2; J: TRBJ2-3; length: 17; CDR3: CSAGLSGGLSAPDTQYF; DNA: TGCAGTGCTGGCTTGAGCGGGGGCCTCTCAGCCCCAGATACGCAGTATTTT
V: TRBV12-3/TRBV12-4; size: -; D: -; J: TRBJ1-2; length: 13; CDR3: CASSARGGRGYTF; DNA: TGTGCCAGCAGTGCCCGGGGGGGCCGTGGCTACACCTTC
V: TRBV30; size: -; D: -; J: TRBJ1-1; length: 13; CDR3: CAWRDVPNTEAFF; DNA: TGTGCCTGGAGAGATGTACCGAACACTGAAGCTTTCTTT
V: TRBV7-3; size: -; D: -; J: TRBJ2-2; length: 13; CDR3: CASSLGVAGELFF; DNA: TGTGCCAGCAGCTTAGGGGTCGCCGGGGAGCTGTTTTTT
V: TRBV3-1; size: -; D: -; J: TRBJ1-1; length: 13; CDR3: CASSDYMNTEAFF; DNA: TGTGCCAGCAGCGACTACATGAACACTGAAGCTTTCTTT
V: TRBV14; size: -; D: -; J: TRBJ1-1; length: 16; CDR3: CASSLAEGFSNTEAFF; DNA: TGTGCCAGCAGCCTAGCAGAGGGATTTTCGAACACTGAAGCTTTCTTT
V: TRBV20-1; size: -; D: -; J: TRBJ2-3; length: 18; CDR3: CSASPPGLSVYSTDTQYF; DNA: TGCAGTGCTAGTCCCCCGGGTCTGAGCGTGTATAGCACAGATACGCAGTATTTT
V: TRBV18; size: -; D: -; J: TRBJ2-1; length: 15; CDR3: CASSPGRNSYNEQFF; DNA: TGTGCCAGCTCACCAGGACGGAACTCCTACAATGAGCAGTTCTTC
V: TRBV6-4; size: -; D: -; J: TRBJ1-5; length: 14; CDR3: CASPRPYSNQPQHF; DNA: TGTGCCAGTCCGCGGCCTTATAGCAATCAGCCCCAGCATTTT
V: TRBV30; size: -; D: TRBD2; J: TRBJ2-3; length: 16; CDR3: CAWSPGLGGTSDTQYF; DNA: TGTGCCTGGAGTCCCGGACTGGGGGGGACCTCAGATACGCAGTATTTT
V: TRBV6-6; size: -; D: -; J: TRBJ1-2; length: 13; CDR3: CASSYSGSEGYTF; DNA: TGTGCCAGCAGTTACTCAGGGTCCGAAGGCTACACCTTC
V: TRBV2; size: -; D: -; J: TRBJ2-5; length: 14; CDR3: CASSVRTLLGTQYF; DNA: TGTGCCAGCAGTGTACGGACCCTTCTTGGGACCCAGTACTTC
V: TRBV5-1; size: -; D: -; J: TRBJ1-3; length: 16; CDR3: CASSPEGASSGNTIYF; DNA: TGCGCCAGCAGCCCCGAAGGGGCTTCCTCTGGAAACACCATATATTTT
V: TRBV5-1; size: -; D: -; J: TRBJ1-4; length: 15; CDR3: CASSSAGATNEKLFF; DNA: TGCGCCAGCAGCTCCGCAGGGGCTACTAATGAAAAACTGTTTTTT
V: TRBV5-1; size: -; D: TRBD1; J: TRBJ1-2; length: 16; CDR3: CASTPTEGQGLGGYTF; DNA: TGCGCCAGCACCCCAACCGAAGGACAGGGTTTAGGTGGCTACACCTTC
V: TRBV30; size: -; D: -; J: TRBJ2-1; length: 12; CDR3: CAWTLPGAVPIF; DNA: TGTGCCTGGACTCTCCCCGGGGCGGTTCCGATCTTC
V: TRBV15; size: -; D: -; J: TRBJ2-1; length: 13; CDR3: CATSRIGYNEQFF; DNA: TGTGCCACCAGCAGAATTGGTTACAATGAGCAGTTCTTC
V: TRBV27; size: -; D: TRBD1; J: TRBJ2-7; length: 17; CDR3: CASSLYMTGTVTYEQYF; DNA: TGTGCCAGCAGTTTATACATGACCGGGACAGTAACCTACGAGCAGTACTTC
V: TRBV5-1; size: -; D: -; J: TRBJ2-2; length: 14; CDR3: CASSKTANTGELFF; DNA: TGCGCCAGCAGCAAGACTGCGAACACCGGGGAGCTGTTTTTT
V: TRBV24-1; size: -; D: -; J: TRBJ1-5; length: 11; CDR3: CATSDGGPQHF; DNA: TGTGCCACCAGTGATGGCGGGCCCCAGCATTTT
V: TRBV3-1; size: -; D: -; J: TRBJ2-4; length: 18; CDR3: CASSQDGRAELAKNIQYF; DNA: TGTGCCAGCAGCCAAGATGGAAGGGCTGAGCTAGCCAAAAACATTCAGTACTTC
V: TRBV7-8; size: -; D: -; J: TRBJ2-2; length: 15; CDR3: CASSASLEDTGELFF; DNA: TGTGCCAGCAGCGCGTCTCTAGAGGACACCGGGGAGCTGTTTTTT
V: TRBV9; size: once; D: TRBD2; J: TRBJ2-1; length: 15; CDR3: CASSPVAGGGVGQFF; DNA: TGTGCCAGCAGCCCAGTAGCGGGAGGAGGTGTGGGGCAGTTCTTC
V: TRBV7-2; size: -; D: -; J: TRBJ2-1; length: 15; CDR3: CASSLGPLPRNEQFF; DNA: TGTGCCAGCAGCTTGGGACCTTTACCTCGGAATGAGCAGTTCTTC
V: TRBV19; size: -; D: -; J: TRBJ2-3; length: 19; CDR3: CASSRSGTDTAGITDTQYF; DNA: TGTGCCAGTAGTAGATCCGGGACTGACACAGCGGGCATCACAGATACGCAGTATTTT
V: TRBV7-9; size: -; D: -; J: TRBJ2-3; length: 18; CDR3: CASSLSYEKLTSTDTQYF; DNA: TGTGCCAGCAGCTTATCCTACGAGAAGCTCACGAGCACAGATACGCAGTATTTT
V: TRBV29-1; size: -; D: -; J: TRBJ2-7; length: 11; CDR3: CSVQYSHEQYF; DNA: TGCAGCGTTCAATATTCCCACGAGCAGTACTTC
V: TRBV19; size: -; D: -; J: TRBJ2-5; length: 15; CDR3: CASSIERNFQETQYF; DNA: TGTGCCAGTAGTATAGAGCGGAATTTTCAAGAGACCCAGTACTTC
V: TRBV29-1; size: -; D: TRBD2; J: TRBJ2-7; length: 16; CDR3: CSVDQQGTSGRREQYF; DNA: TGCAGCGTTGATCAGCAGGGGACTAGCGGGAGGCGCGAGCAGTACTTC
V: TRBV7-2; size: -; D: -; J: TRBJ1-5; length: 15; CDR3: CASSLLGYSNQPQHF; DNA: TGTGCCAGCAGCTTACTCGGATATAGCAATCAGCCCCAGCATTTT
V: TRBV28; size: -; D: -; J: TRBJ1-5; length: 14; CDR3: CASSLFRVGQPQHF; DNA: TGTGCCAGCAGTTTATTCAGGGTGGGGCAGCCCCAGCATTTT
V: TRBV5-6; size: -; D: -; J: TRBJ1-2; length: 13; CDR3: CASSLTKGYGYTF; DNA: TGTGCCAGCAGCTTGACGAAGGGTTATGGCTACACCTTC
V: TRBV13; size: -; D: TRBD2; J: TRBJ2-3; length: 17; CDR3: CASSLGPSGRFTDTQYF; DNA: TGTGCCAGCAGCTTAGGCCCTAGCGGGAGGTTCACAGATACGCAGTATTTT
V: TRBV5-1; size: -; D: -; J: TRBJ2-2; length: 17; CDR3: CASSGRPTQGDTGELFF; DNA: TGCGCCAGCAGCGGGAGGCCCACTCAAGGGGACACCGGGGAGCTGTTTTTT
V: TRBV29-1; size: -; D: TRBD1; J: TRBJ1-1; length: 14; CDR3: CSVEGRGPYTEAFF; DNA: TGCAGCGTTGAGGGCAGGGGGCCTTACACTGAAGCTTTCTTT
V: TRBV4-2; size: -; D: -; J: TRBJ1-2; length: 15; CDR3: CASSQDTGPTYGYTF; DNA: TGTGCCAGCAGCCAAGATACGGGACCGACCTATGGCTACACCTTC
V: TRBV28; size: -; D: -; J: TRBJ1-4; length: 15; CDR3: CASSPTETTNEKLFF; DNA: TGTGCCAGCAGTCCAACAGAGACAACTAATGAAAAACTGTTTTTT
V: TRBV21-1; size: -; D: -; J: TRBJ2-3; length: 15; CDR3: CASSKGTEHTDTQYF; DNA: TGTGCCAGCAGCAAAGGGACGGAACACACAGATACGCAGTATTTT
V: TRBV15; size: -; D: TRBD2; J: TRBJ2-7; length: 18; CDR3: CATSRDRGGLGRTYEQYF; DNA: TGTGCCACCAGCAGAGATCGGGGCGGACTAGGAAGGACCTACGAGCAGTACTTC
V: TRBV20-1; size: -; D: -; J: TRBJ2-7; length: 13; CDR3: CSATVGGSYEQYF; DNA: TGCAGTGCCACCGTCGGCGGATCCTACGAGCAGTACTTC